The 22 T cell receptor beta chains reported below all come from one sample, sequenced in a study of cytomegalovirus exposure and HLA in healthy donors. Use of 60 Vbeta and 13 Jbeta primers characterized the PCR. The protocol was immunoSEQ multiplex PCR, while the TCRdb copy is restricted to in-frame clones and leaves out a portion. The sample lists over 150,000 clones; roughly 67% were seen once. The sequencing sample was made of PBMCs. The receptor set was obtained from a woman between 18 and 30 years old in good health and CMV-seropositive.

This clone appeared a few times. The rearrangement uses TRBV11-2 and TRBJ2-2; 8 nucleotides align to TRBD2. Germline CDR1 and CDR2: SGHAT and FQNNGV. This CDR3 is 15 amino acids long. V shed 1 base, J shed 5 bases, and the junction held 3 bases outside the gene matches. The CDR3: CASSLAGGLTGELFF. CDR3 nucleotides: TGTGCCAGCAGCTTAGCGGGGGGGCTTACCGGGGAGCTGTTTTTT.

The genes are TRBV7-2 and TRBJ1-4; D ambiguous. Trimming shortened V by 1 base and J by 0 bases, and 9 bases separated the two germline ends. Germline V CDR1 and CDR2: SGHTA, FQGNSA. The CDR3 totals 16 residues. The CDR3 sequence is CASSLGFRPTNEKLFF. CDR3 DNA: TGTGCCAGCAGCTTAGGATTCAGGCCAACTAATGAAAAACTGTTTTTT.

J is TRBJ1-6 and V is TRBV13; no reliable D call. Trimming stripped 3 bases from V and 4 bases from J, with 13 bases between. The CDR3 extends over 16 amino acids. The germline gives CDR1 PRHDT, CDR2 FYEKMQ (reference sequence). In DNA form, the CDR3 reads TGTGCCAGCAGCTTGGGAGCCCCGGGGTATAATTCACCCCTCCACTTT. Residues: CASSLGAPGYNSPLHF.

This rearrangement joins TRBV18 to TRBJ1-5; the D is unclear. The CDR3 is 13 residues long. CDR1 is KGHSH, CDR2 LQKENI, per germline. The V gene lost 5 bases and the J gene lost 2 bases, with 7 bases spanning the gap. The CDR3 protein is CASSEAGNQPQHF. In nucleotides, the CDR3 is TGTGCCAGCTCAGAAGCCGGCAATCAGCCCCAGCATTTT. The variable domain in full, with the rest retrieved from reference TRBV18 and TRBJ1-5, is NAGVMQNPRHLVRRRGQEARLRCSPMKGHSHVYWYRQLPEEGLKFMVYLQKENIIDESGMPKERFSAEFPKEGPSILRIQQVVRGDSAAYFCASSEAGNQPQHFGDGTRLSIL.

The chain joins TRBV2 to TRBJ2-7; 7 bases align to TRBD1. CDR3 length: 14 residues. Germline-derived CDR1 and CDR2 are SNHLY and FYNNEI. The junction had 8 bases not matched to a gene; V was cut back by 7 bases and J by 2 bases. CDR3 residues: CASNQAGGTYEQYF. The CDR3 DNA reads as TGTGCCAGCAACCAGGCAGGGGGAACCTACGAGCAGTACTTC.

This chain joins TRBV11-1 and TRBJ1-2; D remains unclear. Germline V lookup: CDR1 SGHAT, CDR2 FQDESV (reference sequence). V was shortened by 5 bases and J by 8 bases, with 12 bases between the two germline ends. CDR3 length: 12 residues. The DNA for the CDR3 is TGTGCCAGCAGCCAGACCGGGAAAGGCTACACCTTC. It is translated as CASSQTGKGYTF.

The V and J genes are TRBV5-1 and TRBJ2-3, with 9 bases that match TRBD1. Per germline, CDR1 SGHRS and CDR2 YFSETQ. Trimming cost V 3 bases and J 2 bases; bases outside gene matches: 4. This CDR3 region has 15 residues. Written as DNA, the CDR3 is TGCGCCAGCAGCTGGAGGACAGGGGTCACAGATACGCAGTATTTT. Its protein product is CASSWRTGVTDTQYF. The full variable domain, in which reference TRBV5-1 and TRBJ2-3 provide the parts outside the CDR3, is KAGVTQTPRYLIKTRGQQVTLSCSPISGHRSVSWYQQTPGQGLQFLFEYFSETQRNKGNFPGRFSGRQFSNSRSEMNVSTLELGDSALYLCASSWRTGVTDTQYFGPGTRLTVL.

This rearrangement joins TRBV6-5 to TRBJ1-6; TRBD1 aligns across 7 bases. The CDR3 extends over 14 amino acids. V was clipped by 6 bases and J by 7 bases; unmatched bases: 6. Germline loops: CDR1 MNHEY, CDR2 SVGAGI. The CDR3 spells CASRNRGTNSPLHF. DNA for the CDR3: TGTGCCAGCAGAAACAGGGGAACGAATTCACCCCTCCACTTT.

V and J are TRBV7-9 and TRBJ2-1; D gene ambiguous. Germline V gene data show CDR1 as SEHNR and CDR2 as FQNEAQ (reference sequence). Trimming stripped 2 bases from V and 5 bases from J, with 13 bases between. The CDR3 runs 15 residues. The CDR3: CASSLSRLVHNEQFF. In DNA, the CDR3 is TGTGCCAGCAGCTTATCGCGTCTAGTTCACAATGAGCAGTTCTTC.

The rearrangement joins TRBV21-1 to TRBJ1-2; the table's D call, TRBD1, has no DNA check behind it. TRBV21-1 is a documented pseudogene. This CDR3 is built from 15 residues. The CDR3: CASSKLGQGTLGYTF. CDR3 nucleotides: TGTGCCAGCAGCAAATTGGGACAGGGGACTCTCGGCTACACCTTC.

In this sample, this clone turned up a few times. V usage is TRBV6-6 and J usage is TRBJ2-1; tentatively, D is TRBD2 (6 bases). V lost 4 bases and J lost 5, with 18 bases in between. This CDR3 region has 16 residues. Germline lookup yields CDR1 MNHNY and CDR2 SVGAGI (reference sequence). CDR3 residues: CASSSLTGRRNNEQFF. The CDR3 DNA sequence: TGTGCCAGCAGTTCCCTAACCGGGAGAAGAAACAATGAGCAGTTCTTC.

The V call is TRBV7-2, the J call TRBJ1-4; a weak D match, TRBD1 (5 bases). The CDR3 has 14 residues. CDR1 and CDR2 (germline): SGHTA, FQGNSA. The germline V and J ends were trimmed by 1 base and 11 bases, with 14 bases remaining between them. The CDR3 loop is CASSLEGALDKLFF. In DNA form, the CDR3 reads TGTGCCAGCAGCTTAGAAGGGGCTCTAGATAAACTGTTTTTT.

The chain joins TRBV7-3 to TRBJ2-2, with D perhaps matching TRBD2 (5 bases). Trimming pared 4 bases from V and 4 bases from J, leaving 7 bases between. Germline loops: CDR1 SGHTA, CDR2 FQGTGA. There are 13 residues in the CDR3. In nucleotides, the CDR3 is TGTGCCAGCAGCTACAGCGGCACCGGGGAGCTGTTTTTT. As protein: CASSYSGTGELFF.

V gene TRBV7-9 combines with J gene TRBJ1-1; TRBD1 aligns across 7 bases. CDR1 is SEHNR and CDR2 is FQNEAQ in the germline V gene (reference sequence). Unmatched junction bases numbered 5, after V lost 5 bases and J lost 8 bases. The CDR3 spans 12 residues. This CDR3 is CASSPGQSEAFF. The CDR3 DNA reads TGTGCCAGCAGCCCGGGACAGAGCGAAGCTTTCTTT. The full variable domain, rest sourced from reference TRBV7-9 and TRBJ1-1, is DTGVSQNPRHKITKRGQNVTFRCDPISEHNRLYWYRQTLGQGPEFLTYFQNEAQLEKSRLLSDRFSAERPKGSFSTLEIQRTEQGDSAMYLCASSPGQSEAFFGQGTRLTVV.

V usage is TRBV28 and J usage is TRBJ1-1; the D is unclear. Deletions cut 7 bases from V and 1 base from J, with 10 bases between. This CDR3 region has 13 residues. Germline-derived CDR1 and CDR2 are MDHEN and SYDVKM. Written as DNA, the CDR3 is TGTGCCAGCAAGGGAGGGAGGAACACTGAAGCTTTCTTT. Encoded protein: CASKGGRNTEAFF.

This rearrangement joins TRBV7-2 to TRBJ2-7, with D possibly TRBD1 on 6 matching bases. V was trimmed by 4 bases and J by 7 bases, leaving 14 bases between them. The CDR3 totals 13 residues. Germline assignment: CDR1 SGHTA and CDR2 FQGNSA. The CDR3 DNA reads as TGTGCCAGCAGCTGGGCCGGGACACGAGAGCAGTACTTC. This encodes CASSWAGTREQYF.

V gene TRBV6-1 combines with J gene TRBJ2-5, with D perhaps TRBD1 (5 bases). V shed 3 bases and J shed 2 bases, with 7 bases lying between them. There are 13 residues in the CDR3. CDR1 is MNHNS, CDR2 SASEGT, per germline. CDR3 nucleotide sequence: TGTGCCAGCAGTGAGGGGCCACAAGAGACCCAGTACTTC. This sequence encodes CASSEGPQETQYF.

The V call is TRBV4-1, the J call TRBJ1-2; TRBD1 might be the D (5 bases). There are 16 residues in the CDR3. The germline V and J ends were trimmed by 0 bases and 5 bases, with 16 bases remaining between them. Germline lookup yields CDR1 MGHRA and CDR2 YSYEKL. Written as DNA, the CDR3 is TGCGCCAGCAGCCAAGATGCCCGTCGGGGGAAGTATGGCTACACCTTC. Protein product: CASSQDARRGKYGYTF.

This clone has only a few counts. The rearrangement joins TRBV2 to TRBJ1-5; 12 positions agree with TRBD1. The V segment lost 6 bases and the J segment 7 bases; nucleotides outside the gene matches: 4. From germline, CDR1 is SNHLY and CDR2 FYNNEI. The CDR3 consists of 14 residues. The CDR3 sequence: CASRGQGAQQPQHF. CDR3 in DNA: TGTGCCAGCAGGGGACAGGGGGCTCAACAGCCCCAGCATTTT.

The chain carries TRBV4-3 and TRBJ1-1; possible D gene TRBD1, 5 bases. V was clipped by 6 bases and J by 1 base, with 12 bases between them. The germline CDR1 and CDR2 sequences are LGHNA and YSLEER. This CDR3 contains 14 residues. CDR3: CASSTTEKNTEAFF. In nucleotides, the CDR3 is TGCGCCAGCAGTACGACAGAGAAGAACACTGAAGCTTTCTTT.

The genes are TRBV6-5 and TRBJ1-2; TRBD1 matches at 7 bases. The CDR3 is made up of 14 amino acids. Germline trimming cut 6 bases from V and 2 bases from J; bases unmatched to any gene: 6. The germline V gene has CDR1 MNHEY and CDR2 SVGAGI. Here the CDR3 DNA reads TGTGCCAGCAGGCGAGGGACAGACAACTATGGCTACACCTTC. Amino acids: CASRRGTDNYGYTF.

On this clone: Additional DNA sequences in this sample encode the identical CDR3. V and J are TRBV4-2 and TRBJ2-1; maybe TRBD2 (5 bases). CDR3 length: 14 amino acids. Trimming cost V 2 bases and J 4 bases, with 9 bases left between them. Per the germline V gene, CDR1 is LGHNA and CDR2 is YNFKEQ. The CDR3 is CASSQSGAYNEQFF. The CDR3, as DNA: TGTGCCAGCAGCCAAAGCGGTGCGTACAATGAGCAGTTCTTC.